The clone carrying this T cell receptor (beta chain) was seen only a few times. The CDR3 is made up of 15 amino acids. Germline loops: CDR1 SGDLS, CDR2 YYNGEE. V was pared by 4 bases and J by 2 bases, with 8 bases of the junction left unmatched. TCRdb redid the calling of the 5' RACE reads with MiXCR, one entry per CDR3 protein. The repertoire holds some 690,000 distinct CDR3 sequences, with about 20% as singletons. The source of the sample is a study of identical twins. This same sample was also taken into another study, of T cells expressing NK-cell markers. That investigation notes: For a handful of donors, the dominant NKG2C+ clonotypes made up roughly 1.0-7.5% of their CD8+ T cells.

This chain joins TRBV9 and TRBJ2-7; 8 bases are shared with TRBD2. The material sequenced was PBMCs. This sequence was found in a woman in her late teens or twenties in good health. The CDR3 DNA sequence: TGTGCCAGCAGCCCGATGGTAGCGGGAACCTACGAGCAGTACTTC. This codes for CASSPMVAGTYEQYF.